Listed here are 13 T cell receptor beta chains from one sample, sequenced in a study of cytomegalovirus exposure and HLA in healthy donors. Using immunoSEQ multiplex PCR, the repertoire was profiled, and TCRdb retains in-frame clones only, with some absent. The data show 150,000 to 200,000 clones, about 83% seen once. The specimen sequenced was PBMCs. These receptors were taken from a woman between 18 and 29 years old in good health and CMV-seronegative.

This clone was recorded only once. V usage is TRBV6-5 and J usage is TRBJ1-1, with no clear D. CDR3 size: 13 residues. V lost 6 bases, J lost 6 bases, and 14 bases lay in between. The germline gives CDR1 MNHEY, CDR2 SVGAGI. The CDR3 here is CASSLTLEAEAFF. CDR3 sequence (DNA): TGTGCCAGCAGCCTAACCTTAGAGGCTGAAGCTTTCTTT.

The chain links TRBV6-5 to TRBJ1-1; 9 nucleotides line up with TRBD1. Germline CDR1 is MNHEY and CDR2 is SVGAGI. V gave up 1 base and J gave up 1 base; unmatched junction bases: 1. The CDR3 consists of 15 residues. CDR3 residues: CASSYLDRGNTEAFF. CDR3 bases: TGTGCCAGCAGTTACTTGGACAGGGGGAACACTGAAGCTTTCTTT.

The CDR3 DNA sequence: TGTGCCTGGCTCGGGACAGGGGGTGAAAATGAGCAGTTCTTC. It translates to CAWLGTGGENEQFF. This chain joins TRBV30 and TRBJ2-1, with 11 bases aligning to TRBD1. V was clipped by 5 bases and J by 7 bases; unmatched bases: 7. The CDR3 totals 14 residues. Germline values: CDR1 GTSNPN, CDR2 SVGIG (reference sequence). The full variable domain, its missing parts supplied by reference TRBV30 and TRBJ2-1, is SQTIHQWPATLVQPVGSPLSLECTVEGTSNPNLYWYRQAAGRGLQLLFYSVGIGQISSEVPQNLSASRPQDRQFILSSKKLLLSDSGFYLCAWLGTGGENEQFFGPGTRLTVL.

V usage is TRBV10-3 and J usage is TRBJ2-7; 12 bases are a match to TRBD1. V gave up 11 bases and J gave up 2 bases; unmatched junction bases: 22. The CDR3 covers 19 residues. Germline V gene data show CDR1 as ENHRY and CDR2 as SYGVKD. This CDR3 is CAPTSCSGTGGVIPYEQYF. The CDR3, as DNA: TGTGCCCCCACCTCCTGCTCCGGGACAGGGGGCGTCATTCCCTACGAGCAGTACTTC.

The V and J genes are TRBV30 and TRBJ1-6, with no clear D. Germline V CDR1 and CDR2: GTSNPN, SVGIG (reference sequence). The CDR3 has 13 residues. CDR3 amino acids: CAYGREPNSPLHF. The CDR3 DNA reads TGTGCTTATGGACGGGAGCCCAATTCACCCCTCCACTTT.

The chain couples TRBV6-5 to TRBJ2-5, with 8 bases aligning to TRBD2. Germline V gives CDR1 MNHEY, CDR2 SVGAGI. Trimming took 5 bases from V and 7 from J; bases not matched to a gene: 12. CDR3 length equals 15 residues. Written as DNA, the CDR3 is TGTGCCAGCAGTAGCCATAGCGGGGTGGGGGGGACCCAGTACTTC. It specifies CASSSHSGVGGTQYF.

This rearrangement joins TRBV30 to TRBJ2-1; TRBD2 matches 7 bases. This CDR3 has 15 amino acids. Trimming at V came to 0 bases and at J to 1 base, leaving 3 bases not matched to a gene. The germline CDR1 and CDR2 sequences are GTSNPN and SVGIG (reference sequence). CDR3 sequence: CAWSVGRGSYNEQFF. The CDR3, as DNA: TGTGCCTGGAGTGTTGGGAGGGGTTCCTACAATGAGCAGTTCTTC.

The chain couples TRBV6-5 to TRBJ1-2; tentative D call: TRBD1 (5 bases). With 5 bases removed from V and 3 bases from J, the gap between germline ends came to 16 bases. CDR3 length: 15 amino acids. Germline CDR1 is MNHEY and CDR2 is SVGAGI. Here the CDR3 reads CASSRQGTVDYGYTF. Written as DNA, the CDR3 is TGTGCCAGCAGTCGGCAGGGTACGGTCGACTATGGCTACACCTTC.

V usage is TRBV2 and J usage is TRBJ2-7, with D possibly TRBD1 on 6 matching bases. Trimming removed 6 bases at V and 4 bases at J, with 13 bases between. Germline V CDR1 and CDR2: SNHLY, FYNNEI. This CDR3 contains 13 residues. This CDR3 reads CASRPPQGYEQYF. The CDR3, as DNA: TGTGCCAGCAGGCCCCCACAGGGATACGAGCAGTACTTC. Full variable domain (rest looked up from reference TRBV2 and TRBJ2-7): EPEVTQTPSHQVTQMGQEVILRCVPISNHLYFYWYRQILGQKVEFLVSFYNNEISEKSEIFDDQFSVERPDGSNFTLKIRSTKLEDSAMYFCASRPPQGYEQYFGPGTRLTVT.

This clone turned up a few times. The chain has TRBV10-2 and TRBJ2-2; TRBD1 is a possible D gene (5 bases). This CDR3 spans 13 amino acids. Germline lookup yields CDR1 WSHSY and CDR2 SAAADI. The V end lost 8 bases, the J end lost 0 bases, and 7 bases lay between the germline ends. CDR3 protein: CASGRANTGELFF. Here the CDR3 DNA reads TGCGCCAGCGGCAGGGCGAACACCGGGGAGCTGTTTTTT.

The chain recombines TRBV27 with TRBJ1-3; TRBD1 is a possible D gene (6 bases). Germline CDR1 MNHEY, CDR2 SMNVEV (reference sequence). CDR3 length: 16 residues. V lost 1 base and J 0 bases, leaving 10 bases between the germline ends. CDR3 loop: CASSLFAGASGNTIYF. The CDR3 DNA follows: TGTGCCAGCAGTTTATTCGCAGGGGCCTCTGGAAACACCATATATTTT.

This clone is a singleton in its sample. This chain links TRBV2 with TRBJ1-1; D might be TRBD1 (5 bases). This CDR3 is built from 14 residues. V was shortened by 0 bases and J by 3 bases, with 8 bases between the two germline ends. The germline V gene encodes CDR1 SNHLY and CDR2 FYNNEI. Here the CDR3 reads CASSEAQGDTEAFF. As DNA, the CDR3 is TGTGCCAGCAGTGAAGCGCAAGGGGACACTGAAGCTTTCTTT.

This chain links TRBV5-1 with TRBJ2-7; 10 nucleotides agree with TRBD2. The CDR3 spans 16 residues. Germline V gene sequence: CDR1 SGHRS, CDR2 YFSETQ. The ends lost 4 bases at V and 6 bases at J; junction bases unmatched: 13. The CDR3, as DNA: TGCGCCAGCAGCCTGCTTCCGAAGCGGGGGGGCGGCGAGCAGTACTTC. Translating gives CASSLLPKRGGGEQYF.